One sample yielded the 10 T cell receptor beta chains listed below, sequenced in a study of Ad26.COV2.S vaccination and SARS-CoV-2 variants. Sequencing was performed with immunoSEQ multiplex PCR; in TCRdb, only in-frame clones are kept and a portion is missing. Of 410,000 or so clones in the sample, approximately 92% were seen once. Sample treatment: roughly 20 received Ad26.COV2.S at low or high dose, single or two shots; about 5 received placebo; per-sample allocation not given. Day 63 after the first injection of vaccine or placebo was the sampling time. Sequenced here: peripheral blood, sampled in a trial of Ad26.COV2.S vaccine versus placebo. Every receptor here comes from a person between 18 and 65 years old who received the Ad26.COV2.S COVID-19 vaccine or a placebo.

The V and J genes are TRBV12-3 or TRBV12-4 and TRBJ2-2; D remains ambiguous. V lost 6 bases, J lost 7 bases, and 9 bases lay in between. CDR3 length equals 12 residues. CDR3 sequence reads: CASSQIHGELFF. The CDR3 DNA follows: TGTGCCAGCAGCCAAATCCACGGGGAGCTGTTTTTT.

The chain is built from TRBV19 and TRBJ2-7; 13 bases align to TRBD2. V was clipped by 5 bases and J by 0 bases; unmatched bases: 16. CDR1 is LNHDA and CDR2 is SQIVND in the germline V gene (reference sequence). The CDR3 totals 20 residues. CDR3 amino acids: CASSPPGLAGAERSSYEQYF. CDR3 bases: TGTGCCAGTAGTCCTCCCGGACTAGCGGGGGCCGAAAGGAGCTCCTACGAGCAGTACTTC.

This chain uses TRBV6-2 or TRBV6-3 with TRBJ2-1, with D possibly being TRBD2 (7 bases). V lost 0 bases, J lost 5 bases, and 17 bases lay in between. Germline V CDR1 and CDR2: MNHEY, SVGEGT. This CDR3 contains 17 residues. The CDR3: CASSYSPFAGANNEQFF. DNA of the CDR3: TGTGCCAGCAGTTACTCCCCGTTCGCGGGGGCTAACAATGAGCAGTTCTTC.

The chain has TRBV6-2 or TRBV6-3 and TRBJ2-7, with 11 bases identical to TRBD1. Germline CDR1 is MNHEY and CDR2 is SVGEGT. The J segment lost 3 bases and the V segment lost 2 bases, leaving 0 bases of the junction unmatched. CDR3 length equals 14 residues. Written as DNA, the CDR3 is TGTGCCAGCAGTTACGGGACAGGGGGCTACGAGCAGTACTTC. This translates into CASSYGTGGYEQYF.

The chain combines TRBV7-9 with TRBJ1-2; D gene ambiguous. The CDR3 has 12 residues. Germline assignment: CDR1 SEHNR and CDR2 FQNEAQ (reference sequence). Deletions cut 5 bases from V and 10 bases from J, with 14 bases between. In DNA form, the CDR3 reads TGTGCCAGCAGCACCCGGCACCCGCTCTACACCTTC. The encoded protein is CASSTRHPLYTF.

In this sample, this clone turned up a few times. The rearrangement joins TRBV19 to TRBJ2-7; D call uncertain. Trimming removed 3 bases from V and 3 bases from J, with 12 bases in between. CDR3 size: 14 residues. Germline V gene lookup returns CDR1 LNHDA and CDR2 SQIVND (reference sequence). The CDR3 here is CASSISPSNYEQYF. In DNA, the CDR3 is TGTGCCAGTAGTATCTCCCCATCCAACTACGAGCAGTACTTC.

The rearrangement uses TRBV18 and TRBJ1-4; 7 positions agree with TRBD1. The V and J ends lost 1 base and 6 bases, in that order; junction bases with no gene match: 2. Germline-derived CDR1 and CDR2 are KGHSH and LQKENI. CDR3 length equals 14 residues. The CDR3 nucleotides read TGTGCCAGCTCACCACGACAGGGATATGAAAAACTGTTTTTT. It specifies CASSPRQGYEKLFF.

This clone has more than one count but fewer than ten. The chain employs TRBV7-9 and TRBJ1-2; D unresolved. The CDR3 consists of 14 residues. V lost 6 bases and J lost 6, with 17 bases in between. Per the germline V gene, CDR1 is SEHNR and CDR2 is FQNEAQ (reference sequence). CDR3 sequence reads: CASRTVGLANGYTF. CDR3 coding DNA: TGTGCCAGCAGGACCGTTGGATTAGCCAATGGCTACACCTTC. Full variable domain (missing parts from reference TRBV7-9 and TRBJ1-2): DTGVSQNPRHKITKRGQNVTFRCDPISEHNRLYWYRQTLGQGPEFLTYFQNEAQLEKSRLLSDRFSAERPKGSFSTLEIQRTEQGDSAMYLCASRTVGLANGYTFGSGTRLTVV.

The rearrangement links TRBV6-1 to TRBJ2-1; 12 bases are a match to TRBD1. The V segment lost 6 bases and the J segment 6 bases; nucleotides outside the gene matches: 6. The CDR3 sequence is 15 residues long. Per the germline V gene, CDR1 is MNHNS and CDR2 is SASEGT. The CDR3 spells CASRAGQGAGNEQFF. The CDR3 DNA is TGTGCCAGCAGGGCGGGACAGGGGGCAGGCAATGAGCAGTTCTTC.

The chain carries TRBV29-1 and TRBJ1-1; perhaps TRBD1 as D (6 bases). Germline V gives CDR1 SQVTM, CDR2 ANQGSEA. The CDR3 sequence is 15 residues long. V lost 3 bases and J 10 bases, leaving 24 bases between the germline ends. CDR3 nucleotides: TGCAGCGTTGACGGGGGGGGGCAGGCCCCCCTTGGAGCTTTCTTT. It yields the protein CSVDGGGQAPLGAFF.